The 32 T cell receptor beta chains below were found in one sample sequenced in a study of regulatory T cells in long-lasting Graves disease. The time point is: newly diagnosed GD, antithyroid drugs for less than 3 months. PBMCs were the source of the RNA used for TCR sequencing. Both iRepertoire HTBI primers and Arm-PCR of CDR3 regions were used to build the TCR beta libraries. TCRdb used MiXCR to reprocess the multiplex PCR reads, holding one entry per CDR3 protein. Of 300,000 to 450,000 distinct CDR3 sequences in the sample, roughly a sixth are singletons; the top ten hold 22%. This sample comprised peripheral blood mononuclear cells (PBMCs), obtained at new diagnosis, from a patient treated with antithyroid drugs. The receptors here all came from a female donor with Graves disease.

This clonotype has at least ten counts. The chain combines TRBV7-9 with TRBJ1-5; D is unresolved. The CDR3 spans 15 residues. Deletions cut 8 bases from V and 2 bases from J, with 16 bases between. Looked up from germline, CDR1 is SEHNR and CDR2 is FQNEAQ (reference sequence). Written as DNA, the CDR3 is TGTGCCAGCGGCGAATTCAAGGGAGGCAATCAGCCCCAGCATTTT. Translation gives CASGEFKGGNQPQHF.

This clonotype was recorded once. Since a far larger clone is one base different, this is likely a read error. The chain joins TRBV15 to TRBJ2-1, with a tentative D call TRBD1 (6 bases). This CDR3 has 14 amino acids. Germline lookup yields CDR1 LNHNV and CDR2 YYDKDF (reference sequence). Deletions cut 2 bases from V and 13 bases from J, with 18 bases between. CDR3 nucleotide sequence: TGTGCCACCAGCAGACCGCAGGGGACGGAGACCCAGTTCTTC. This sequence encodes CATSRPQGTETQFF.

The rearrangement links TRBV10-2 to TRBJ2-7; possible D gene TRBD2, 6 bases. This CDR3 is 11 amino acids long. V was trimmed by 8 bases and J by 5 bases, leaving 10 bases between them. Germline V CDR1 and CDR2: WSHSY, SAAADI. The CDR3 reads CASRGTHEQYF. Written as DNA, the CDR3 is TGCGCCAGCCGGGGGACCCACGAGCAGTACTTC.

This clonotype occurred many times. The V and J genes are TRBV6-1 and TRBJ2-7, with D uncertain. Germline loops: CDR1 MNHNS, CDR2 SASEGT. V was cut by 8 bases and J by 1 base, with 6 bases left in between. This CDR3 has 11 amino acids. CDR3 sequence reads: CASGPSYEQYF. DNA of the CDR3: TGTGCCAGCGGCCCGTCCTACGAGCAGTACTTC.

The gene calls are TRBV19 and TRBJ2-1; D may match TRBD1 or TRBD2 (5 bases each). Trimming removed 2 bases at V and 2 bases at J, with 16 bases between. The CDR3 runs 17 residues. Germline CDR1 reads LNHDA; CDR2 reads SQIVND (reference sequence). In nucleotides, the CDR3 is TGTGCCAGTAGTATAAATGGGCGAGGGGTACCCTACAATGAGCAGTTCTTC. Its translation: CASSINGRGVPYNEQFF.

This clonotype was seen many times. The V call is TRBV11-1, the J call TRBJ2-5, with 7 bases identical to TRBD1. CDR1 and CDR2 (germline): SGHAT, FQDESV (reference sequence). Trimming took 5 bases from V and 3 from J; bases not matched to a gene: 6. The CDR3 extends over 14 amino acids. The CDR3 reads CASSVTGTEETQYF. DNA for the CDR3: TGTGCCAGCAGCGTAACCGGGACAGAAGAGACCCAGTACTTC.

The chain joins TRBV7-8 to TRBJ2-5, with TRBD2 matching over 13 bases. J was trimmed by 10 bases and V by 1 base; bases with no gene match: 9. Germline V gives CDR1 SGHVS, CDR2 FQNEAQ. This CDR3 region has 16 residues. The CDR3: CASSLVRTSGGANQYF. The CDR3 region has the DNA TGTGCCAGCAGCTTAGTACGCACTAGCGGGGGGGCTAACCAGTACTTC.

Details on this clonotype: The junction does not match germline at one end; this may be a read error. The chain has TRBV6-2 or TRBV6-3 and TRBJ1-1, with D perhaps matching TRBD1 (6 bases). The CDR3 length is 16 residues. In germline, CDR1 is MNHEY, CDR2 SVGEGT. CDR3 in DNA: TGTGCCAGCAGTTATCAAGCAGGGGCCCTGAACACTGAAGCTTCCTTT. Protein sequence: CASSYQAGALNTEASF.

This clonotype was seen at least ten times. CDR3 sequence (DNA): TGTGCCAGCCCACACACCGGGGAGCTGTTTTTT. Translation gives CASPHTGELFF. The gene calls are TRBV6-4 and TRBJ2-2; D unresolved. Germline CDR1 and CDR2: MRHNA and SNTAGT. V was clipped by 8 bases and J by 3 bases, with 4 bases between them. The CDR3 is made up of 11 amino acids.

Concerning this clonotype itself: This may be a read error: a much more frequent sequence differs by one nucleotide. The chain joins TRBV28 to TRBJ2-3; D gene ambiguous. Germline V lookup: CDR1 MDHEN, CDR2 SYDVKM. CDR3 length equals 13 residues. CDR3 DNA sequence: TGTGCCAGCAATTTAAATAGGCCCGATACGCAGTATTTT. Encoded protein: CASNLNRPDTQYF.

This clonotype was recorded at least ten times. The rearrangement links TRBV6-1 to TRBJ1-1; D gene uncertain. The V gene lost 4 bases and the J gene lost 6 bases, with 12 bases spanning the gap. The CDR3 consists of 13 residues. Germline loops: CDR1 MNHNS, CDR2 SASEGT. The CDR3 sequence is CASSVAVASEAFF. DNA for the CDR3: TGTGCCAGCAGTGTAGCTGTAGCATCTGAAGCTTTCTTT.

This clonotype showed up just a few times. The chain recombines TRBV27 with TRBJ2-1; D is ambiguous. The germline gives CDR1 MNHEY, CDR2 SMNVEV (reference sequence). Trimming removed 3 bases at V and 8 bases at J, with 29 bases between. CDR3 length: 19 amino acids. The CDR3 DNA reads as TGTGCCAGCAGTTTTCTATCGGACCCTCCACACTCTCTAGACGATGAGCAGTTCTTC. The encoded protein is CASSFLSDPPHSLDDEQFF.

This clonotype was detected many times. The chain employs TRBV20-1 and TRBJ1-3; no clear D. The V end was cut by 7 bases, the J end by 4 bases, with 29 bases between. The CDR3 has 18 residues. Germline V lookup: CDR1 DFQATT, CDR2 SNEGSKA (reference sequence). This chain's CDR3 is CSVTPLKALSEPGNTIYF. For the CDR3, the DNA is TGCAGTGTTACTCCCTTGAAAGCGCTCAGCGAACCGGGAAACACCATATATTTT.

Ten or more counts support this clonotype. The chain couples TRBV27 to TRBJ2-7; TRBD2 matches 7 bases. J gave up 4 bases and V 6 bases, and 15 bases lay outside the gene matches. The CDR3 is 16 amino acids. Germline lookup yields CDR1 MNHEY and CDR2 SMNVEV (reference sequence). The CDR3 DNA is TGTGCCAGCAGGACTACCGGGACTGCGGGGGAATACGAGCAGTACTTC. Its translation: CASRTTGTAGEYEQYF.

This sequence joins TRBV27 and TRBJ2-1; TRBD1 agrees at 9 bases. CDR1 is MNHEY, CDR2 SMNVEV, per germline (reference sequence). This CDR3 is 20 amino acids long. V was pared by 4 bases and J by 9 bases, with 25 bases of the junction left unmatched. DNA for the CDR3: TGTGCCAGCAGTTCGAGGGTAGGACCTCCGGGACAGGGTTCTGACGGTGAGCAGTTCTTC. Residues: CASSSRVGPPGQGSDGEQFF.

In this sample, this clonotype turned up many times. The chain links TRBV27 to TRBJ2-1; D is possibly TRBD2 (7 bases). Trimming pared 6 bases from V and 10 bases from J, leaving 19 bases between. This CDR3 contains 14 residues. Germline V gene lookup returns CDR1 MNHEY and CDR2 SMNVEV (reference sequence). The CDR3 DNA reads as TGTGCCAGCAGCACTTGGGGGCGGGGGAAGGAGCAGTTCTTC. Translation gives CASSTWGRGKEQFF.

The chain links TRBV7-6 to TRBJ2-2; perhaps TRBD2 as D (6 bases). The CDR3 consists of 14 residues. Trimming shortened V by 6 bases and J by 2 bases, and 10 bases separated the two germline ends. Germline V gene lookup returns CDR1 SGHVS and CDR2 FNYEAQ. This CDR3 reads CASSGEANTGELFF. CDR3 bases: TGTGCCAGCAGTGGGGAGGCTAACACCGGGGAGCTGTTTTTT.

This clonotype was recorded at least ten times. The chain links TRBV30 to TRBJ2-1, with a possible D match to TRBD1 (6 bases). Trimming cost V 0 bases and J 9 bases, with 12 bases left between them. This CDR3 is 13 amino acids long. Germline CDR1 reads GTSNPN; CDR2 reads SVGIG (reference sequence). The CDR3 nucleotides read TGTGCCTGGAGTGTACACAGGGCAGGTGAGCAGTTCTTC. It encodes CAWSVHRAGEQFF.

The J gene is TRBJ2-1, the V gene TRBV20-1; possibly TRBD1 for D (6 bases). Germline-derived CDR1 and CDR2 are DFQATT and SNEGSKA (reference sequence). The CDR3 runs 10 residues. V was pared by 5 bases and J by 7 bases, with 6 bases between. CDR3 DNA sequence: TGCAGTGCTCAGGGGAATGAGCAGTTCTTC. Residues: CSAQGNEQFF.

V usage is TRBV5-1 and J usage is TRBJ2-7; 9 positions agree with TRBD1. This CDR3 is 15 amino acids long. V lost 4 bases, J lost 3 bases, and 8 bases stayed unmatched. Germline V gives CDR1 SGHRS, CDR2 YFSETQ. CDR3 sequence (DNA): TGCGCCAGCAGCCCCGCCGGGACAGGGAACTACGAGCAGTACTTC. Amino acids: CASSPAGTGNYEQYF.

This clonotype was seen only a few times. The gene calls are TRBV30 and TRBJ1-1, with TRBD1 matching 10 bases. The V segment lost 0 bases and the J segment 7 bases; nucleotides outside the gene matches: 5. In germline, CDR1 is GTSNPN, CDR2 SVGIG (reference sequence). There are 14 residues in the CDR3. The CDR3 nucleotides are TGTGCCTGGAGTGTATCCCGGACAGGGGGTGAAGCTTTCTTT. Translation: CAWSVSRTGGEAFF. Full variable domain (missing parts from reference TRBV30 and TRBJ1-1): SQTIHQWPATLVQPVGSPLSLECTVEGTSNPNLYWYRQAAGRGLQLLFYSVGIGQISSEVPQNLSASRPQDRQFILSSKKLLLSDSGFYLCAWSVSRTGGEAFFGQGTRLTVV.

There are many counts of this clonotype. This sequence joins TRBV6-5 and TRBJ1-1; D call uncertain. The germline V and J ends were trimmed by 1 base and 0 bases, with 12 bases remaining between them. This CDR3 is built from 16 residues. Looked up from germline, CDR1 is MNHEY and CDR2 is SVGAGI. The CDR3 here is CASSYYSGRMNTEAFF. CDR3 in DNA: TGTGCCAGCAGTTACTATTCTGGACGGATGAACACTGAAGCTTTCTTT.

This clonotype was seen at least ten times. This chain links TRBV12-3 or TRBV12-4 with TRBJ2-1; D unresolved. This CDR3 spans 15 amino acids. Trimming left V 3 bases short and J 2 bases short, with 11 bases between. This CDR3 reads CASSLGGPAYNEQFF. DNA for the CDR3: TGTGCCAGCAGTTTGGGCGGACCTGCCTACAATGAGCAGTTCTTC.

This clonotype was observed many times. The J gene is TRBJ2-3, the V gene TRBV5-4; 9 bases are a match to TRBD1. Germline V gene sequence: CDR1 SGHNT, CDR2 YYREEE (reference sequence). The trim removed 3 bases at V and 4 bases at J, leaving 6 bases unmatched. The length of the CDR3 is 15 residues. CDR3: CASSSRTGESDTQYF. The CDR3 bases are TGTGCCAGCAGCTCCAGGACAGGGGAGTCAGATACGCAGTATTTT. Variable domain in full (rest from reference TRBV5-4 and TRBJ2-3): ETGVTQSPTHLIKTRGQQVTLRCSSQSGHNTVSWYQQALGQGPQFIFQYYREEENGRGNFPPRFSGLQFPNYSSELNVNALELDDSALYLCASSSRTGESDTQYFGPGTRLTVL.

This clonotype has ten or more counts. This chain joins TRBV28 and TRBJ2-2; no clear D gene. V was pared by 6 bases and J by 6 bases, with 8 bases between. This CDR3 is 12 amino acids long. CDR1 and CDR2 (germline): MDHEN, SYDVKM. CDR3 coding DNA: TGTGCCAGCAGCGATGTGGCCGGGGAGCTGTTTTTT. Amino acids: CASSDVAGELFF.

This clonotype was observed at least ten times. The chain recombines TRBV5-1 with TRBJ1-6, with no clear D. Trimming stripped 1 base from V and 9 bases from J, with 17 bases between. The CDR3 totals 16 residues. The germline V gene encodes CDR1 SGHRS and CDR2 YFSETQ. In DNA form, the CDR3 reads TGCGCCAGCAGCTTGCTCTCAGGAATTAAGGTTTCACCCCTCCACTTT. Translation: CASSLLSGIKVSPLHF. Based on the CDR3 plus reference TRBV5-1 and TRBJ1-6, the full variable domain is KAGVTQTPRYLIKTRGQQVTLSCSPISGHRSVSWYQQTPGQGLQFLFEYFSETQRNKGNFPGRFSGRQFSNSRSEMNVSTLELGDSALYLCASSLLSGIKVSPLHFGNGTRLTVT.

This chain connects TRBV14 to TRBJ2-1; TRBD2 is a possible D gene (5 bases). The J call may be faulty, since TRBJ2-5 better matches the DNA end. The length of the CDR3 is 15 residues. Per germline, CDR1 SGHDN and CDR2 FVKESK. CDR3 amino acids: CASSQGTALRETQYF. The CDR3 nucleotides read TGTGCCAGCAGCCAAGGGACTGCACTGCGAGAGACCCAGTACTTC.

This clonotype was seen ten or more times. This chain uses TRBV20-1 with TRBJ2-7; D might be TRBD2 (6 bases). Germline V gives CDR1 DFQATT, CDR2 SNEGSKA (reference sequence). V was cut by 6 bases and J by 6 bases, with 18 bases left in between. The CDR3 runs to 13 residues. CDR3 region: CSAGGDGPREQYF. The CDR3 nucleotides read TGCAGTGCCGGCGGGGACGGCCCTCGCGAGCAGTACTTC.

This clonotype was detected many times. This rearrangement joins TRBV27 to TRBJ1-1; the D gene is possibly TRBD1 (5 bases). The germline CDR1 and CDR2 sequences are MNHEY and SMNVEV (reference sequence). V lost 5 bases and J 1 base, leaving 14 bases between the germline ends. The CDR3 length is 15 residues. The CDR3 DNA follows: TGTGCCAGCAGTCCATTGGGGGTTAGGAACACTGAAGCTTTCTTT. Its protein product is CASSPLGVRNTEAFF.

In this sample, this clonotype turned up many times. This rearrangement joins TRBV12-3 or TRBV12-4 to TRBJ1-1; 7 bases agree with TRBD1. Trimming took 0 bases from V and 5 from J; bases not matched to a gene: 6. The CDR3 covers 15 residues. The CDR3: CASSLAQDRPTEAFF. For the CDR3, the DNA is TGTGCCAGCAGTTTAGCGCAGGACAGGCCAACTGAAGCTTTCTTT.

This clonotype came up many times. In DNA, the CDR3 is TGTGCCAGCAGTTTAAGGGCAGGACCCATGAACACTGAAGCTTTCTTT. Its protein product is CASSLRAGPMNTEAFF. This chain joins TRBV28 and TRBJ1-1; no firm D call. The germline V gene encodes CDR1 MDHEN and CDR2 SYDVKM. The CDR3 covers 16 residues. Trimming took 2 bases from V and 0 from J, leaving 13 bases between them.

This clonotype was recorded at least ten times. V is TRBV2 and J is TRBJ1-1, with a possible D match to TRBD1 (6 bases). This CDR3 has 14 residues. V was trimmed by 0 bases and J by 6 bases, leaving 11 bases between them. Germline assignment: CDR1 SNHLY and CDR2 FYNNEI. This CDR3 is CASSEAQGRSEAFF. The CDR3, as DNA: TGTGCCAGCAGTGAAGCGCAGGGGAGGTCTGAAGCTTTCTTT.